This TCR beta chain was identified during a study of T cell clonality in common variable immunodeficiency. Regarding the study as a whole: Compared with controls, CVID subjects had fewer shared TCRbeta clones. Reportedly, TCR beta sequences from common variable immunodeficiency showed fewer deletions and N-nucleotide insertions.

Heparinized whole blood, roughly 4.5 to 9 ml, came from each donor. This table comes from immunoSEQ multiplex PCR, and its TCRdb copy is limited to in-frame clones, with some not included. The sample contains tens of thousands of clones, none of them singletons. V was clipped by 2 bases and J by 7 bases; unmatched bases: 5. The V gene's germline CDR1 is DFQATT and CDR2 SNEGSKA (reference sequence). This CDR3 has 13 residues. This clone was counted ten times or more. Its antigen is undetermined. The read stops 3 residues short of the end of the CDR3; the missing end is completed from the germline J gene.

Sequencing was performed on peripheral blood mononuclear cells. The clonotype comes from a person aged 18 to 70 in good health. This rearrangement joins TRBV20-1 to TRBJ1-5; 7 bases are shared with TRBD1. The CDR3 bases that were read are TGCAGTGCTAGACGACAGGGTGGACAGCCC. Translated, it gives CSARRQGGQP. In full, the CDR3 is CSARRQGGQPQHF.